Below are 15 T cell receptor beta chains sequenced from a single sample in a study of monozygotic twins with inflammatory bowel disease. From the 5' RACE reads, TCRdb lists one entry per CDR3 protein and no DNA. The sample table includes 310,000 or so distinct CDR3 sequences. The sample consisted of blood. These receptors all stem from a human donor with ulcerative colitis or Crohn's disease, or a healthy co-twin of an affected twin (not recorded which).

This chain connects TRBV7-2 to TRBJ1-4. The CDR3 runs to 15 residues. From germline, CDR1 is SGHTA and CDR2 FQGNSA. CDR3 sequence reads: CASSLLPAPNEKLFF.

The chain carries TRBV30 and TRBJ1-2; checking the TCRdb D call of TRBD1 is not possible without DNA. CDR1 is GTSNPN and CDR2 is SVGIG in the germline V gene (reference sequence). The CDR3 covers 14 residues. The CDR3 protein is CAWIPDRGGYGYTF.

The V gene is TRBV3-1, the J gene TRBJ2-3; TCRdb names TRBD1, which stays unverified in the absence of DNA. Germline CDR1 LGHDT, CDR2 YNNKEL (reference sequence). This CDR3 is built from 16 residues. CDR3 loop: CASSHKRTGGTDTQYF.

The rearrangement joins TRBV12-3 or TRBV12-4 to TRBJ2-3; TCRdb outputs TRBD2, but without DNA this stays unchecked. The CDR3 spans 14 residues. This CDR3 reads CASLDTSGGNTQYF.

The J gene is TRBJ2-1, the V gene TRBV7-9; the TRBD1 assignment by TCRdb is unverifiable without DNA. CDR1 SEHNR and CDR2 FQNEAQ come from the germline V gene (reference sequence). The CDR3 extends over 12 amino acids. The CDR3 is CASSLIGGFTLF.

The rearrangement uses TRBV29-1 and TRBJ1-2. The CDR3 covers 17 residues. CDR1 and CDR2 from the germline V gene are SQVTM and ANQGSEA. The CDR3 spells CSVIGVRGGPADYGYTF.

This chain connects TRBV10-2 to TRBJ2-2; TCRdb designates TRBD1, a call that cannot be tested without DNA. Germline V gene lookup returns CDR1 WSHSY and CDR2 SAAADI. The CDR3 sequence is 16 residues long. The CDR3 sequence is CASSELGGSNTGELFF.

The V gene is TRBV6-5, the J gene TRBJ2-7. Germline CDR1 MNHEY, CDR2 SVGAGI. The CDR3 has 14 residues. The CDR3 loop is CAGSYSEGVNEQYF.

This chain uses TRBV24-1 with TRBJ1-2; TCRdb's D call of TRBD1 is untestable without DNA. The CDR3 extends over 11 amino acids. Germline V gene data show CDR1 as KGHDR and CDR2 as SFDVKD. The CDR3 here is CATGTAYGYTF.

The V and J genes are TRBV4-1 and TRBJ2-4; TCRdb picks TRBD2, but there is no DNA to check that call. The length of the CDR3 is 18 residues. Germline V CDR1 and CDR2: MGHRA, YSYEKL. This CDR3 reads CASSPGLAGGSAKNIQYF.

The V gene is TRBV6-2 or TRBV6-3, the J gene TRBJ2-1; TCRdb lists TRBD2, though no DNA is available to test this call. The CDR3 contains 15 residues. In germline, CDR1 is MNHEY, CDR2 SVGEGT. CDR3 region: CASSYSVAGVNEQFF.

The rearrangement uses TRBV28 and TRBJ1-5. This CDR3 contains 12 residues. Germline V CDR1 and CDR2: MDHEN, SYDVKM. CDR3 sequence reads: CAAITVGQPQHF.

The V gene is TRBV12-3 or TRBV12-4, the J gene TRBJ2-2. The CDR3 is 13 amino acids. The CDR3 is CASSLLGAGELFF.

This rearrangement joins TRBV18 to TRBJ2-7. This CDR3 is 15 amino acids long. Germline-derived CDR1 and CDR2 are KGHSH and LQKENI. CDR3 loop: CASSPRTDSSYEQYF.

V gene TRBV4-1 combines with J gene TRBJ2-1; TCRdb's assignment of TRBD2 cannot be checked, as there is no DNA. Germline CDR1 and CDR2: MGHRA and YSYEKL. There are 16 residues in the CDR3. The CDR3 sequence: CASSQIRGPRNEEQFF.